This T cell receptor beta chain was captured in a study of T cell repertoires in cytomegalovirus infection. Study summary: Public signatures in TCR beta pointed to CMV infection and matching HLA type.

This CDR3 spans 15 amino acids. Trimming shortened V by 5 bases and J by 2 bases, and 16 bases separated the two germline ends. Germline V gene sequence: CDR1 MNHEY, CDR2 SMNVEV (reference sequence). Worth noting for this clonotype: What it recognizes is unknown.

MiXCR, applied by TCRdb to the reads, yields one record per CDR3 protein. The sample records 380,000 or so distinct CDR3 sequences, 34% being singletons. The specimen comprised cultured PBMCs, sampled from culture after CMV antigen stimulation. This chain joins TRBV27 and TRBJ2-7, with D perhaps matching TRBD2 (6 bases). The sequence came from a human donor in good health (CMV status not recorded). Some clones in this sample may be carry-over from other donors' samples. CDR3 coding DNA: TGTGCCAGCAGTCCCCAAGGCGGGACCGCCTACGAGCAGTACTTC. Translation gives CASSPQGGTAYEQYF.